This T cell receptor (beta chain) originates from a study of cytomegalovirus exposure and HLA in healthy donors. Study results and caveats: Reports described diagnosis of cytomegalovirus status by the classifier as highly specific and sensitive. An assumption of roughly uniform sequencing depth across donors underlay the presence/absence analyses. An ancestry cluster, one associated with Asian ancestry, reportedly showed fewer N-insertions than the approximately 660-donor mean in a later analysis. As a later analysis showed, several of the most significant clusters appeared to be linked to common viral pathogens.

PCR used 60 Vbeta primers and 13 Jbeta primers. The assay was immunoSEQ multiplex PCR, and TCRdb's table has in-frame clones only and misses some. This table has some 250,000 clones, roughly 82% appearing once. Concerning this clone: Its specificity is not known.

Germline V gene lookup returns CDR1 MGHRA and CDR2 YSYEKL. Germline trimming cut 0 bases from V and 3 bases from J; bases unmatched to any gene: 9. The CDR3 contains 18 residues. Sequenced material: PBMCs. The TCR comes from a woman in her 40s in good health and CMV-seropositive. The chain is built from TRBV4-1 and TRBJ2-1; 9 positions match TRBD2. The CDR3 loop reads CASSQEGRRGGYYNEQFF. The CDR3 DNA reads TGCGCCAGCAGCCAAGAGGGTCGGCGGGGGGGCTACTACAATGAGCAGTTCTTC.